One sample yielded the 30 T cell receptor beta chains listed below, sequenced in a study of shared clonotypes between healthy human individuals. TCRdb keeps only in-frame clones here, not all; method: immunoSEQ multiplex PCR. The sample has some 2,000,000 clones; approximately 94% are singletons. The sequenced sample was naive CD4+ T cells sorted from blood. Subset of the sample: CD45RA+ positively selected. The source is a man in his late teens or twenties in good health.

This chain uses TRBV7-8 with TRBJ2-2, with TRBD1 matching over 9 bases. The CDR3 is 17 residues long. V shed 0 bases, J shed 6 bases, and the junction held 8 bases outside the gene matches. Germline V gene data show CDR1 as SGHVS and CDR2 as FQNEAQ. The CDR3 reads CASSLARGGQGPGELFF. As DNA, the CDR3 is TGTGCCAGCAGCTTAGCGCGAGGGGGACAGGGCCCCGGGGAGCTGTTTTTT.

This clone was found once. The chain couples TRBV29-1 to TRBJ1-2; possibly TRBD1 for D (6 bases). The CDR3 contains 12 residues. CDR1 is SQVTM and CDR2 is ANQGSEA in the germline V gene. Trimming took 7 bases from V and 3 from J, leaving 12 bases between them. The CDR3 loop is CSGLQGDYGYTF. The DNA of the CDR3 is TGCAGCGGGCTACAGGGTGACTATGGCTACACCTTC.

J is TRBJ1-2 and V is TRBV19; 10 nucleotides line up with TRBD1. With 6 bases clipped from V and 0 bases from J, the junction kept 4 bases outside the gene matches. Germline V gene data show CDR1 as LNHDA and CDR2 as SQIVND (reference sequence). The CDR3 consists of 15 residues. The CDR3, as DNA: TGTGCCAGTAGGGGGACAGGGGAAACTAACTATGGCTACACCTTC. It translates to CASRGTGETNYGYTF.

The CDR3 here is CASSQGTGGLTEAFF. DNA for the CDR3: TGCGCCAGCAGCCAAGGGACAGGGGGGTTAACTGAAGCTTTCTTT. The chain employs TRBV4-1 and TRBJ1-1; TRBD1 agrees at 10 bases. The length of the CDR3 is 15 residues. Germline V gives CDR1 MGHRA, CDR2 YSYEKL. The trim removed 1 base at V and 5 bases at J, leaving 4 bases unmatched.

V and J are TRBV5-1 and TRBJ2-7; 7 bases line up with TRBD2. Germline values: CDR1 SGHRS, CDR2 YFSETQ. CDR3 length equals 15 residues. The V and J ends lost 0 bases and 1 base, in that order; junction bases with no gene match: 4. CDR3 sequence: CASSLERGGSYEQYF. DNA for the CDR3: TGCGCCAGCAGCTTGGAGAGGGGAGGGTCCTACGAGCAGTACTTC.

The rearrangement joins TRBV30 to TRBJ2-7; TRBD2 aligns across 12 bases. CDR1 and CDR2 from the germline V gene are GTSNPN and SVGIG (reference sequence). The J segment lost 2 bases and the V segment lost 5 bases, leaving 7 bases of the junction unmatched. This CDR3 is built from 15 residues. The CDR3 loop is CAWRSTSGGPYEQYF. The CDR3, as DNA: TGTGCCTGGCGGTCTACTAGCGGGGGGCCCTACGAGCAGTACTTC.

The J gene is TRBJ2-1, the V gene TRBV29-1; tentative D call: TRBD2 (5 bases). This CDR3 has 13 amino acids. Trimming left V 3 bases short and J 0 bases short, with 6 bases between. Germline CDR1 reads SQVTM; CDR2 reads ANQGSEA. CDR3 in amino acids: CSVESGSYNEQFF. DNA for the CDR3: TGCAGCGTTGAGAGCGGCTCCTACAATGAGCAGTTCTTC.

This chain links TRBV2 with TRBJ2-7; 7 bases line up with TRBD2. CDR1 and CDR2 (germline): SNHLY, FYNNEI. V gave up 4 bases and J gave up 1 base; unmatched junction bases: 13. This CDR3 has 17 residues. For the CDR3, the DNA is TGTGCCAGCAGTGTGGGGCCTAGCGGTCTGGTTTCCTACGAGCAGTACTTC. This sequence encodes CASSVGPSGLVSYEQYF.

J is TRBJ2-3 and V is TRBV2; D ambiguous. This CDR3 spans 14 amino acids. The V end lost 2 bases, the J end lost 0 bases, and 6 bases lay between the germline ends. Germline V gene lookup returns CDR1 SNHLY and CDR2 FYNNEI. The CDR3 DNA reads TGTGCCAGCAGTGAAATGCTGAGCACAGATACGCAGTATTTT. This translates into CASSEMLSTDTQYF. The complete variable domain, with remaining parts taken from reference TRBV2 and TRBJ2-3, reads EPEVTQTPSHQVTQMGQEVILRCVPISNHLYFYWYRQILGQKVEFLVSFYNNEISEKSEIFDDQFSVERPDGSNFTLKIRSTKLEDSAMYFCASSEMLSTDTQYFGPGTRLTVL.

V usage is TRBV5-1 and J usage is TRBJ2-1; TRBD2 aligns across 9 bases. Trimming at V came to 4 bases and at J to 6 bases, leaving 8 bases not matched to a gene. Germline V gives CDR1 SGHRS, CDR2 YFSETQ. The CDR3 is 15 amino acids. The CDR3 sequence: CASSLGTSSGNEQFF. The CDR3 DNA reads as TGCGCCAGCAGCCTAGGGACTAGCTCTGGCAATGAGCAGTTCTTC.

CDR3 sequence reads: CASSLLIPSSYNSPLHF. The DNA of the CDR3 is TGTGCCAGCAGTTTATTAATCCCGAGCTCCTATAATTCACCCCTCCACTTT. V and J are TRBV27 and TRBJ1-6; no clear D. Deletions cut 1 base from V and 0 bases from J, with 10 bases between. The CDR3 sequence is 17 residues long. Germline loops: CDR1 MNHEY, CDR2 SMNVEV (reference sequence).

This clone occurred once. J is TRBJ2-2 and V is TRBV6-5; 9 bases are shared with TRBD2. This CDR3 contains 14 residues. The V and J ends lost 9 bases and 1 base, in that order; junction bases with no gene match: 3. Germline loops: CDR1 MNHEY, CDR2 SVGAGI. For the CDR3, the DNA is TGTGCCAGTTATAGCGGGAGGAACACCGGGGAGCTGTTTTTT. Translation gives CASYSGRNTGELFF.

V usage is TRBV28 and J usage is TRBJ2-7; possibly TRBD1 for D (5 bases). Trimming took off 10 bases at V and 2 bases at J, with 15 bases between the two ends. The CDR3 contains 13 residues. CDR1 and CDR2 from the germline V gene are MDHEN and SYDVKM. CDR3 DNA: TGTGCCAATTCCCGGGCAGGGACCTACGAGCAGTACTTC. Translating gives CANSRAGTYEQYF.

In this sample, this clone turned up once. The rearrangement uses TRBV6-1 and TRBJ1-2; 9 bases match TRBD1. There are 15 residues in the CDR3. V dropped 2 bases and J dropped 4; count of bases not matched to a gene: 5. Germline assignment: CDR1 MNHNS and CDR2 SASEGT. CDR3 sequence: CASSETRTGAYGYTF. CDR3 DNA: TGTGCCAGCAGTGAAACCCGGACAGGGGCCTATGGCTACACCTTC.

Regarding this clone: This sample also contains other DNA sequences that code for the same CDR3. The chain recombines TRBV19 with TRBJ2-3, with TRBD2 identical over 11 bases. This CDR3 is 15 amino acids long. J was trimmed by 3 bases and V by 6 bases; bases with no gene match: 5. The germline V gene encodes CDR1 LNHDA and CDR2 SQIVND (reference sequence). This CDR3 reads CASSQTSGTTDTQYF. The CDR3 bases are TGTGCCAGTAGCCAGACTAGCGGGACAACAGATACGCAGTATTTT.

V usage is TRBV7-3 and J usage is TRBJ1-1; D is perhaps TRBD1 (5 bases). Deletions cut 5 bases from V and 4 bases from J, with 17 bases between. CDR1 and CDR2 from the germline V gene are SGHTA and FQGTGA. The CDR3 extends over 15 amino acids. Here the CDR3 DNA reads TGTGCCAGCAGCCCCTCATTTACCGGGGGCACTGAAGCTTTCTTT. It is translated as CASSPSFTGGTEAFF.

The rearrangement uses TRBV11-2 and TRBJ2-2, with 8 bases matching TRBD1. CDR1 is SGHAT and CDR2 is FQNNGV in the germline V gene. The trim removed 5 bases at V and 3 bases at J, leaving 8 bases unmatched. The CDR3 runs 16 residues. CDR3: CASSPPRQGYTGELFF. CDR3 sequence (DNA): TGTGCCAGCAGCCCGCCCCGACAGGGGTACACCGGGGAGCTGTTTTTT.

This chain links TRBV11-2 with TRBJ2-7; D remains ambiguous. V lost 5 bases and J 0 bases, leaving 11 bases between the germline ends. Germline-derived CDR1 and CDR2 are SGHAT and FQNNGV. The CDR3 length is 14 residues. In DNA form, the CDR3 reads TGTGCCAGCAGCCGCCTGGCGGACTCCTACGAGCAGTACTTC. This encodes CASSRLADSYEQYF.

The chain carries TRBV11-2 and TRBJ2-3; the match to TRBD2 covers 12 bases. The CDR3 consists of 16 residues. V was pared by 2 bases and J by 3 bases, with 3 bases of the junction left unmatched. From germline, CDR1 is SGHAT and CDR2 FQNNGV. CDR3 in amino acids: CASSLLGTSGTDTQYF. CDR3 sequence (DNA): TGTGCCAGCAGCTTATTGGGGACTAGCGGGACAGATACGCAGTATTTT. Full variable domain (missing parts from reference TRBV11-2 and TRBJ2-3): EAGVAQSPRYKIIEKRQSVAFWCNPISGHATLYWYQQILGQGPKLLIQFQNNGVVDDSQLPKDRFSAERLKGVDSTLKIQPAKLEDSAVYLCASSLLGTSGTDTQYFGPGTRLTVL.

This chain uses TRBV9 with TRBJ1-3; weak D call: TRBD1 (5 bases). The germline CDR1 and CDR2 sequences are SGDLS and YYNGEE. The ends were cut back, 0 bases at V and 0 bases at J, with 7 bases in the middle. The CDR3 has 15 residues. Written as DNA, the CDR3 is TGTGCCAGCAGCGTAGGAGGGGCCTCTGGAAACACCATATATTTT. Amino acid sequence: CASSVGGASGNTIYF.

A single count supports this clone. This chain links TRBV27 with TRBJ2-5, with D perhaps matching TRBD2 (5 bases). The V end lost 3 bases, the J end lost 5 bases, and 10 bases lay between the germline ends. The CDR3 loop spans 13 amino acids. CDR1 MNHEY and CDR2 SMNVEV come from the germline V gene (reference sequence). The CDR3 spells CASSFLRDETQYF. In DNA form, the CDR3 reads TGTGCCAGCAGTTTCTTGAGGGATGAGACCCAGTACTTC.

This chain joins TRBV12-5 and TRBJ2-3; D uncertain. This CDR3 is built from 13 residues. Trimming took off 3 bases at V and 3 bases at J, with 7 bases between the two ends. Per germline, CDR1 LGHNT and CDR2 FRNRAP. CDR3 loop: CASGFGETDTQYF. The CDR3, as DNA: TGTGCTAGTGGTTTCGGCGAAACAGATACGCAGTATTTT.

CDR3 DNA sequence: TGTGCCAGCAGTCCTGGGGTAAATTCACCCCTCCACTTT. It is translated as CASSPGVNSPLHF. This chain uses TRBV2 with TRBJ1-6; no clear D gene. Trimming pared 5 bases from V and 7 bases from J, leaving 9 bases between. CDR1 and CDR2 (germline): SNHLY, FYNNEI. The CDR3 has 13 residues.

The J gene is TRBJ2-3, the V gene TRBV2; possibly TRBD1 or TRBD2 for D (5 bases each). Trimming left V 3 bases short and J 5 bases short, with 12 bases between. The germline V gene has CDR1 SNHLY and CDR2 FYNNEI. This CDR3 comprises 14 residues. This CDR3 reads CASSEPGTLDTQYF. In DNA form, the CDR3 reads TGTGCCAGCAGTGAGCCCGGGACCCTAGATACGCAGTATTTT.

The J gene is TRBJ2-3, the V gene TRBV4-1; D may be TRBD1 or TRBD2 (6 bases each). In germline, CDR1 is MGHRA, CDR2 YSYEKL. V gave up 10 bases and J gave up 0 bases, with 17 bases separating them. The CDR3 is 15 amino acids. DNA of the CDR3: TGCGCCACCGCTCGGAGGGGGATTAGCACAGATACGCAGTATTTT. This sequence encodes CATARRGISTDTQYF.

The DNA for the CDR3 is TGCGCCAGCAGCCAAGGGTACCCGCGGGCGGCGCGTCAAGAGACCCAGTACTTC. Its translation: CASSQGYPRAARQETQYF. The chain joins TRBV4-1 to TRBJ2-5, with a weak D call TRBD2 (5 bases). CDR3 size: 18 residues. CDR1 MGHRA and CDR2 YSYEKL come from the germline V gene. Between the trimmed V and J ends, which lost 1 base and 2 bases, there was a span of 20 bases.

This clone showed up just once. J is TRBJ2-7 and V is TRBV4-1; 10 nucleotides agree with TRBD2. The CDR3 has 16 amino acids. CDR1 and CDR2 from the germline V gene are MGHRA and YSYEKL. J gave up 5 bases and V 0 bases, and 7 bases lay outside the gene matches. The CDR3 reads CASSQEGASGSHEQYF. The CDR3 coding sequence is TGCGCCAGCAGCCAAGAAGGGGCTAGCGGGAGTCACGAGCAGTACTTC.

This sequence joins TRBV11-1 and TRBJ2-2; 11 bases map to TRBD1. Germline V CDR1 and CDR2: SGHAT, FQDESV (reference sequence). Unmatched junction bases numbered 2, after V lost 1 base and J lost 7 bases. This CDR3 contains 15 residues. The DNA for the CDR3 is TGTGCCAGCAGCTTAGTCGGGACAGGGGGCGGGGAGCTGTTTTTT. It encodes CASSLVGTGGGELFF.

This chain connects TRBV18 to TRBJ1-1; D is uncertain. The CDR3 length is 12 residues. V dropped 3 bases and J dropped 4 bases, with 6 bases sitting between them. Germline V gene lookup returns CDR1 KGHSH and CDR2 LQKENI. In nucleotides, the CDR3 is TGTGCCAGCTCACCGATTGGCACTGAAGCTTTCTTT. Translation gives CASSPIGTEAFF.

V and J are TRBV5-1 and TRBJ2-3; D may be TRBD2 (6 bases). CDR1 SGHRS and CDR2 YFSETQ come from the germline V gene. The CDR3 is 15 residues long. V dropped 2 bases and J dropped 4 bases, with 14 bases sitting between them. As DNA, the CDR3 is TGCGCCAGCAGCTTTCGGGGCGGGGAGGCAGATACGCAGTATTTT. Translation gives CASSFRGGEADTQYF.